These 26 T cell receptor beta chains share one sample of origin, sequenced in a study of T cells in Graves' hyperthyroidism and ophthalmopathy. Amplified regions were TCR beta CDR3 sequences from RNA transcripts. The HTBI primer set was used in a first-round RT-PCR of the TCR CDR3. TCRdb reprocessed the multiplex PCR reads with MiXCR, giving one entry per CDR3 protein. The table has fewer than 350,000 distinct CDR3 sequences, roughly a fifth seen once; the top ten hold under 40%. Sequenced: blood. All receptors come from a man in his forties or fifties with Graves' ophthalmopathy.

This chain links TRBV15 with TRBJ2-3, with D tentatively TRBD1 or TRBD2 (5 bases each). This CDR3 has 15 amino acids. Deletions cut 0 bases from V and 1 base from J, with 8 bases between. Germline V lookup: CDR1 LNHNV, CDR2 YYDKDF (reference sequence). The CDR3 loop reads CATSRDRGRTDTQYF. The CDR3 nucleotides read TGTGCCACCAGCAGAGATCGGGGCCGCACAGATACGCAGTATTTT.

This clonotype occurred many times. DNA for the CDR3: TGTGCCAGCAGCTCGCCTACTAGCGGGAGGAGCTATGAGCAGTTCTTC. It codes for CASSSPTSGRSYEQFF. This chain uses TRBV7-3 with TRBJ2-1, with 12 positions matching TRBD2. The J segment lost 8 bases and the V segment lost 4 bases, leaving 9 bases of the junction unmatched. The CDR3 totals 16 residues. The germline gives CDR1 SGHTA, CDR2 FQGTGA.

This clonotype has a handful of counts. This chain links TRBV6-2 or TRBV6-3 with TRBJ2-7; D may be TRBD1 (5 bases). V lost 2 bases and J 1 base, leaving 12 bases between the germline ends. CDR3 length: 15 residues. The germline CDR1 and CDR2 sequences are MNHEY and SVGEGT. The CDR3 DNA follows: TGTGCCAGCAGTTACCCCACAGGATTGTCCTACGAGCAGTACTTC. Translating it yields CASSYPTGLSYEQYF.

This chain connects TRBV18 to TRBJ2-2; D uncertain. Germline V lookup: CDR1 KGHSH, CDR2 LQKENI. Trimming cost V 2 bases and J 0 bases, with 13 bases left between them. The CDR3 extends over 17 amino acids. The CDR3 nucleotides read TGTGCCAGCTCACCAGGGCTCTCGCGGACGAACACCGGGGAGCTGTTTTTT. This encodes CASSPGLSRTNTGELFF.

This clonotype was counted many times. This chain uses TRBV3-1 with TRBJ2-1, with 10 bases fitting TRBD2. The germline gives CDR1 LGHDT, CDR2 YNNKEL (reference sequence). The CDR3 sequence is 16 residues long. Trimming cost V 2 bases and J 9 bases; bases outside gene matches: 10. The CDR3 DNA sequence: TGTGCCAGCAGCCAAATGGGATTAGCGGGAGGAGGTGAGCAGTTCTTC. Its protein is CASSQMGLAGGGEQFF.

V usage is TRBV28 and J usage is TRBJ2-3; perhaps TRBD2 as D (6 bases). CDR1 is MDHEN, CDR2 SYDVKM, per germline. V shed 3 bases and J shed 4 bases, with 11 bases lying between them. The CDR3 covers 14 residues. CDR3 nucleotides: TGTGCCAGCAGTTTCGGGCCGGGGGCAGATACGCAGTATTTT. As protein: CASSFGPGADTQYF.

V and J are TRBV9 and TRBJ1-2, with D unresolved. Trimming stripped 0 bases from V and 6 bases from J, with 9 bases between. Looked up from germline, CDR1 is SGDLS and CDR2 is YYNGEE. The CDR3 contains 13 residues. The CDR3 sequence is CASSVGRDDGYTF. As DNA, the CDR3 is TGTGCCAGCAGCGTAGGTAGGGATGATGGCTACACCTTC.

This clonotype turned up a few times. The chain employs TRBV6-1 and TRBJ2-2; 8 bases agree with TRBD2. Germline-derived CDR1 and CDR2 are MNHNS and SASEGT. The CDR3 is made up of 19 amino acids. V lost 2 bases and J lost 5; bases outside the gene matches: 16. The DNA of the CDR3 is TGTGCCAGCAGTGAACCCCCCTGGGGTAGCGGGAAAAGGACCGGGGAGCTGTTTTTT. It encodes CASSEPPWGSGKRTGELFF.

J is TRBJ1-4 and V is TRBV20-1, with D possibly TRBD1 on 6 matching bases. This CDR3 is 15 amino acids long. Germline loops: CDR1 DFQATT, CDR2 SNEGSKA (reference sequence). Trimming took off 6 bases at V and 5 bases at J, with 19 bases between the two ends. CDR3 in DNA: TGCAGTGCCCCGACAGGAGCCCGATTCAATGAAAAACTGTTTTTT. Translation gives CSAPTGARFNEKLFF.

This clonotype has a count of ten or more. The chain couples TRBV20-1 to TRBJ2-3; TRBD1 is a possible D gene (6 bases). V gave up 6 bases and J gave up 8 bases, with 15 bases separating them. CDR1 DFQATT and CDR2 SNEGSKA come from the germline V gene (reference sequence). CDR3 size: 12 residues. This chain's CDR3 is CSALGGVGTQYF. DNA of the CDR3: TGCAGTGCCCTAGGGGGAGTTGGTACGCAGTATTTT.

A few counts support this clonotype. CDR3 protein: CASSLELVEQFF. The DNA for the CDR3 is TGTGCCAGCAGCTTGGAGTTGGTGGAGCAGTTCTTC. The chain combines TRBV5-6 with TRBJ2-1; unclear D gene. This CDR3 has 12 amino acids. Germline V CDR1 and CDR2: SGHDT, YYEEEE. Trimming left V 0 bases short and J 10 bases short, with 8 bases between. The whole variable domain, remainder taken from reference TRBV5-6 and TRBJ2-1, is DAGVTQSPTHLIKTRGQQVTLRCSPKSGHDTVSWYQQALGQGPQFIFQYYEEEERQRGNFPDRFSGHQFPNYSSELNVNALLLGDSALYLCASSLELVEQFFGPGTRLTVL.

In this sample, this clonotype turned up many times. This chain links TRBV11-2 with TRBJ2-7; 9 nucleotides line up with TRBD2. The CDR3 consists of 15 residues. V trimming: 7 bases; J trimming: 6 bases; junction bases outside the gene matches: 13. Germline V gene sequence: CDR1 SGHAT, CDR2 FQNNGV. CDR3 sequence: CASTLGAGGPLEQYF. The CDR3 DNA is TGTGCCAGCACCTTGGGGGCGGGAGGGCCCCTCGAGCAGTACTTC.

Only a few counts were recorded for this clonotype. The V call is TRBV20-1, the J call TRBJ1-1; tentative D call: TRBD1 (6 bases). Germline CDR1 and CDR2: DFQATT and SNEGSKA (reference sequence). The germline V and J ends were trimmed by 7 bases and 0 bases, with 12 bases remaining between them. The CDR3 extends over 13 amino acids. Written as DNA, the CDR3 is TGCAGTGGAGGGGGACCTATGAACACTGAAGCTTTCTTT. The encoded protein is CSGGGPMNTEAFF.

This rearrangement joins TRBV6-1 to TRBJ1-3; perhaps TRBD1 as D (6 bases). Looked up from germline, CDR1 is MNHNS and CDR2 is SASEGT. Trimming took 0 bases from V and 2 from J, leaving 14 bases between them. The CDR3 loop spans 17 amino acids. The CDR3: CASSEAPGTRPGNTIYF. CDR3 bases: TGTGCCAGCAGTGAAGCCCCGGGGACAAGACCTGGAAACACCATATATTTT.

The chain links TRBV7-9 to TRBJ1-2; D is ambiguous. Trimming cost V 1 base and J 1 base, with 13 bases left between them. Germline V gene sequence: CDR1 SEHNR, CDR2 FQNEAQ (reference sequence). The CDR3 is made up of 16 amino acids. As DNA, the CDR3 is TGTGCCAGCAGCTTAGGGGAGTCCCTTAATAACTATGGCTACACCTTC. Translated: CASSLGESLNNYGYTF.

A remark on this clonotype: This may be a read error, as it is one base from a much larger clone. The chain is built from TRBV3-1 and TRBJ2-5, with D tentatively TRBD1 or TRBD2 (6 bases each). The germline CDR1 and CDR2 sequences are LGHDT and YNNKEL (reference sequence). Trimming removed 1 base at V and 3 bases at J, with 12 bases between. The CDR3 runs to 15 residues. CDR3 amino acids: CASSQVRGLKETQYF. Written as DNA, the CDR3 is TGTGCCAGCAGCCAAGTACGGGGGCTGAAAGAGACCCAGTACTTC.

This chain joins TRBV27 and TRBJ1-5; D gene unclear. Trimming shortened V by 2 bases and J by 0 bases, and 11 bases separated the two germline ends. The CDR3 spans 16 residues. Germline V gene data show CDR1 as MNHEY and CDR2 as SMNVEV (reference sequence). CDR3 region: CASSLRPPHSNQPQHF. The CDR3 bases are TGTGCCAGCAGTTTACGACCGCCCCATAGCAATCAGCCCCAGCATTTT.

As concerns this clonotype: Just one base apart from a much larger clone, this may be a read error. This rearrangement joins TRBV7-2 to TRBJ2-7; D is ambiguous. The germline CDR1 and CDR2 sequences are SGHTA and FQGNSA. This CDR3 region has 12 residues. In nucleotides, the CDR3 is TGTGCCGGCAGCTTCGGAGCCTACGAGCAGTACTTC. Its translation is CAGSFGAYEQYF.

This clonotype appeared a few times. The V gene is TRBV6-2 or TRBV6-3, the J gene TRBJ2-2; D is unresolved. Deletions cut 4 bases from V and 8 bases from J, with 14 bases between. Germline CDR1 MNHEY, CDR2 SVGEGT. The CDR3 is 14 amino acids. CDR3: CASSLVAARGELFF. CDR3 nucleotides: TGTGCCAGCAGTTTGGTGGCAGCGAGGGGGGAGCTGTTTTTT.

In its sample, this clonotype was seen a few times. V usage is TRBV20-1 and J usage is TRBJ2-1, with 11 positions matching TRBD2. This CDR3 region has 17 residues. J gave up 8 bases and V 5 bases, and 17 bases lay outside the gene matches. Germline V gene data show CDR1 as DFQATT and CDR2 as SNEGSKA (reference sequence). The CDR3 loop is CSAPRGGLAGIFDEQFF. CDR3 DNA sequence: TGCAGTGCTCCGCGGGGTGGACTAGCGGGTATCTTCGATGAGCAGTTCTTC.

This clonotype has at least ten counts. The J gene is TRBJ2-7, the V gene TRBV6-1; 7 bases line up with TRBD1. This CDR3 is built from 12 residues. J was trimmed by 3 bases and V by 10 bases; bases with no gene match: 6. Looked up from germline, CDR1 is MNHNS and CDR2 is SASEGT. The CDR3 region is CATRRDSYEQYF. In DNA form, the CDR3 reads TGTGCCACTCGACGGGACAGCTACGAGCAGTACTTC.

The CDR3, as DNA: TGTGCCAGCAGCTTAGTAGCGGGAGGGCCTGGCTACGAGCAGTACTTC. Translation: CASSLVAGGPGYEQYF. The J gene is TRBJ2-7, the V gene TRBV7-8; 11 nucleotides match TRBD2. Trimming cost V 1 base and J 3 bases; bases outside gene matches: 5. Germline V gene lookup returns CDR1 SGHVS and CDR2 FQNEAQ. This CDR3 has 16 residues.

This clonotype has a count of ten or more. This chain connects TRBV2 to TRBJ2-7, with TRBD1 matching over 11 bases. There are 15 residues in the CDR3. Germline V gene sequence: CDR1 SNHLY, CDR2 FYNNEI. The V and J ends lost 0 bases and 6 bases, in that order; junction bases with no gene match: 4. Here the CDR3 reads CASSEAGQGAREQYF. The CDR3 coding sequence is TGTGCCAGCAGTGAAGCAGGACAGGGGGCTCGCGAGCAGTACTTC.

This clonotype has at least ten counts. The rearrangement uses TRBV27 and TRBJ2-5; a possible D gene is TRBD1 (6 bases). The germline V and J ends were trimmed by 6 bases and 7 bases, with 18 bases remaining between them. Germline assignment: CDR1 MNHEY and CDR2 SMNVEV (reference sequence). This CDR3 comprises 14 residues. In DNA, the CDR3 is TGTGCCAGCAGGCCCGGACAGTCGTCAGGGACCCAGTACTTC. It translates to CASRPGQSSGTQYF.

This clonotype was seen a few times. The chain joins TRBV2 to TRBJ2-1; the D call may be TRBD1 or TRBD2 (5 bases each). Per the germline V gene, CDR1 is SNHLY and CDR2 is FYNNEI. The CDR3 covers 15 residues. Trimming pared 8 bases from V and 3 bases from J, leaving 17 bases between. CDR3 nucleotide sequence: TGTGCCAGCGGGCAGGGCGGGCGACTCTACAATGAGCAGTTCTTC. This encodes CASGQGGRLYNEQFF.

DNA for the CDR3: TGTGCCAGCAGCTTACGGACAGGGGACTCGGAGCAGTACTTC. It codes for CASSLRTGDSEQYF. V is TRBV7-9 and J is TRBJ2-7; 9 bases line up with TRBD1. CDR3 length: 14 residues. V was pared by 2 bases and J by 7 bases, with 6 bases of the junction left unmatched. Germline CDR1 reads SEHNR; CDR2 reads FQNEAQ (reference sequence).